The clone carrying this TCR beta chain occurred once. These data belong to a study of T cell changes during pregnancy in multiple sclerosis. The method was immunoSEQ multiplex PCR; TCRdb's version includes in-frame clones alone and lacks a portion of them. The table has about 77,000 clones, around 93% seen once. After removal of 5 bases from V and 0 bases from J, the junction contained 3 bases not matched to a gene. Germline CDR1 and CDR2: SGHDT and YYEEEE. The CDR3 runs to 16 residues. The source of this sequence is a female donor in good health, enrolled as a control in a pregnancy study. This specimen was peripheral blood, taken after pregnancy. The genes are TRBV5-6 and TRBJ2-2; 11 bases match TRBD2. CDR3 loop: CASRMGLAANTGELFF. The CDR3 nucleotides are TGTGCCAGCAGGATGGGACTAGCGGCGAACACCGGGGAGCTGTTTTTT.